This T cell receptor beta chain originates from a study of blood T cell repertoires in COVID-19. Whole-study context: T cells, B-cell-depleted T cells, or PBMCs supplied cDNA or gDNA.

Trimming stripped 4 bases from V and 3 bases from J, with 18 bases between. Germline V lookup: CDR1 MNHNS, CDR2 SASEGT. The CDR3 is made up of 16 amino acids. The protocol was immunoSEQ multiplex PCR, while the TCRdb copy is restricted to in-frame clones and leaves out a portion. There are over 80,000 clones in the sample; 75% to 85% occur only once, and over 15% lies in the top ten. This chain joins TRBV6-1 and TRBJ2-5; possible D gene TRBD2, 6 bases. This receptor was taken from an elderly woman with active or convalescent COVID-19. The sample was peripheral blood. This chain's CDR3 is CASSATAVWGEETQYF. As DNA, the CDR3 is TGTGCCAGCAGTGCGACCGCAGTCTGGGGGGAAGAGACCCAGTACTTC.